The text below deals with one T cell receptor (beta chain). Its matching antigen is unknown. Germline lookup yields CDR1 SGHAT and CDR2 FQNNGV. The CDR3 extends over 15 amino acids. V was pared by 1 base and J by 6 bases, with 5 bases of the junction left unmatched. The data stem from a study of T cell responses to AZD1222 COVID-19 vaccine. Study-wide results and caveats: None of the repertoires were sampled until the peak T cell response had passed. The span of vaccine-associated CD4 TCRs extended across spike, with dominance at 160-218 and 743-854.

Method: immunoSEQ multiplex PCR; TCRdb's copy keeps in-frame clones and lacks some. The table records 90,000 to 95,000 clones, 85% to 90% of them present only once. The TCR was taken from an adult in good health. Sequencing used peripheral blood, obtained on day 0 of AZD1222 vaccination. This chain joins TRBV11-2 and TRBJ2-7; 11 bases are a match to TRBD2. The CDR3 DNA reads TGTGCCAGCAGCTTAGTTCAACTAGCGGGGGTCGAGCAGTACTTC. It yields the protein CASSLVQLAGVEQYF.